Listed below are T cell receptor beta chains from one sample, sequenced in a study of T cell responses to AZD1222 COVID-19 vaccine. The table came from immunoSEQ multiplex PCR; TCRdb's copy has only in-frame clones and leaves some out. The sample lists roughly 80,000 clones, 70% to 85% seen once, with about 3.1% in the top ten. The sequencing used peripheral blood, collected on day 0 of AZD1222 vaccination. The receptors here all came from an adult in good health. Each CDR3 is given with its conserved first and last residue. Each record gives: V gene, clone size, CDR3 length, D gene, J gene, CDR3 DNA, CDR3 protein. A D gene is named only where the DNA matches it firmly. A clone size is listed for some rows: how often the clone was seen (once, few, many), or a class if it is expanded.

>TRBV6-5|NA|15|TRBD2|TRBJ2-4
TGTGCCTCCTCTACCGGGGGGGAGGCCAAAAACATTCAGTACTTC
CASSTGGEAKNIQYF
>TRBV19|NA|15|NA|TRBJ1-2
TGTGCCAGTAGTCTGAGGCCCGACACAAACTATGGCTACACCTTC
CASSLRPDTNYGYTF
>TRBV10-3|few|17|NA|TRBJ1-3
TGTGCCATCAGTGAGTCGAGGGACGGATCCTCTGGAAACACCATATATTTT
CAISESRDGSSGNTIYF
>TRBV29-1|NA|14|NA|TRBJ1-4
TGCAGCGTTCTCGGGAGGGCGGACGGTGAAAAACTGTTTTTT
CSVLGRADGEKLFF
>TRBV30|once|14|NA|TRBJ1-2
TGTGCCTGGAGTCCCCAGCGGGCTGACTATGGCTACACCTTC
CAWSPQRADYGYTF
>TRBV3-1/TRBV3-2|NA|13|TRBD1|TRBJ1-1
TGTGCCAGCAGCCGGACCCGGGACAGTGAAGCTTTCTTT
CASSRTRDSEAFF
>TRBV19|NA|14|TRBD2|TRBJ2-1
TGTGCCAGTAGTCCCCTAGCGGGGGGGCGGGAGCAGTTCTTC
CASSPLAGGREQFF
>TRBV6-5|NA|13|NA|TRBJ1-1
TGTGCCAGCAGTCCCGAAGCGAACACTGAAGCTTTCTTT
CASSPEANTEAFF
>TRBV12-3/TRBV12-4|NA|12|NA|TRBJ1-1
TGTGCCAGCAGTTTCAGTGTTCCTGAAGCTTTCTTT
CASSFSVPEAFF
>TRBV10-3|once|18|TRBD2|TRBJ2-1
TGTGCCATCAGCTCCCAAGGAGATGGGACTAGCGGATACAATGAGCAGTTCTTC
CAISSQGDGTSGYNEQFF
>TRBV7-9|NA|18|NA|TRBJ1-1
TGTGCCAGCAGCTTAGTAGGGGGGCGTTATGGGGCGGAGACTGAAGCTTTCTTT
CASSLVGGRYGAETEAFF
>TRBV5-1|NA|15|NA|TRBJ1-5
TGCGCCAGCAGCTTGGAAGGGGGAAGCAATCAGCCCCAGCATTTT
CASSLEGGSNQPQHF
>TRBV5-6|NA|15|TRBD1|TRBJ1-1
TGTGCCAGCAGCCTCCGGGACAGGATGAACACTGAAGCTTTCTTT
CASSLRDRMNTEAFF
>TRBV4-2|NA|19|TRBD2|TRBJ2-3
TGTGCCAGCAGCCCCTACCAAATATCTAGCGGGGGGGCCAGAGATACGCAGTATTTT
CASSPYQISSGGARDTQYF
>TRBV4-2|NA|19|NA|TRBJ1-6
TGTGCCAGCAGCGCCCGCAGACTCGGCTTCGAGTCCTATAATTCACCCCTCCACTTT
CASSARRLGFESYNSPLHF
>TRBV6-2/TRBV6-3|NA|16|NA|TRBJ1-2
TGTGCCAGCAGTTACTCTTCCCTTCAGCCCAACTATGGCTACACCTTC
CASSYSSLQPNYGYTF
>TRBV4-3|NA|14|NA|TRBJ1-5
TGCGCCAGCAGCCAAGACACTTCCCGCCCGCCCCAGCATTTT
CASSQDTSRPPQHF
>TRBV3-1/TRBV3-2|NA|14|TRBD1|TRBJ1-1
TGTGCCAGCAGCGTACAGGGGAGAGGTACTGAAGCTTTCTTT
CASSVQGRGTEAFF
>TRBV29-1|NA|13|TRBD2|TRBJ2-1
TGCAGCGGGGGAGGGCAACGCTCCTATGAGCAGTTCTTC
CSGGGQRSYEQFF
>TRBV24-1|NA|15|NA|TRBJ1-5
TGTGCCACCAGTCGTCCGGGACCGCCAGGGGAACCCCAGCATTTT
CATSRPGPPGEPQHF
>TRBV6-5|NA|13|NA|TRBJ1-3
TGTGCCAGCAGATTCCGGGCCGGAAACACCATATATTTT
CASRFRAGNTIYF
>TRBV5-4|NA|17|TRBD2|TRBJ2-2
TGTGCCAGCAGCAAGACTAGCGGGGGAACCAACACCGGGGAGCTGTTTTTT
CASSKTSGGTNTGELFF
>TRBV7-3|once|16|NA|TRBJ1-5
TGTGCCAGCAGACGCTACGAAACAGGGACCAATCAGCCCCAGCATTTT
CASRRYETGTNQPQHF
>TRBV13|once|11|NA|TRBJ2-7
TGTGCCAGCAGCCTCCTGGGTGAGCAGTACTTC
CASSLLGEQYF
>TRBV9|NA|15|TRBD2|TRBJ2-3
TGTGCCAGCAGCGTAGCGGGAGGGAGCACAGATACGCAGTATTTT
CASSVAGGSTDTQYF
>TRBV6-5|NA|12|NA|TRBJ1-5
TGTGCCAGCACGGGGGGCACTCAGCCCCAGCATTTT
CASTGGTQPQHF
>TRBV4-3|few|16|TRBD1|TRBJ1-2
TGCGCCAGCAGCCAAACAGGGGGCGCGAAAGTCACCGGCTACACCTTC
CASSQTGGAKVTGYTF
>TRBV14|NA|15|NA|TRBJ2-7
TGTGCCAGCAGCCAAGAAGACATCGGCTACTACGAGCAGTACTTC
CASSQEDIGYYEQYF
>TRBV12-3/TRBV12-4|NA|11|NA|TRBJ2-7
TGTGCCAGCAGTCACCAGTACGAGCAGTACTTC
CASSHQYEQYF
>TRBV19|NA|12|NA|TRBJ1-4
TGTGCCAGTAGTATTCCAGGGCCTGAACTGTTTTTT
CASSIPGPELFF
>TRBV19|NA|13|NA|TRBJ1-6
TGTGCCAGTGGTAGCCTCGAGAGTTCACCCCTCCACTTT
CASGSLESSPLHF
>TRBV20-1|NA|15|NA|TRBJ2-7
TGCAGTGCTAGTAAGGAACTAGAGGCTAACTACGAGCAGTACTTC
CSASKELEANYEQYF
>TRBV2|NA|15|NA|TRBJ2-1
TGTGCCAGCAGTGAATTGGGGACGGGTAACAATGAGCAGTTCTTC
CASSELGTGNNEQFF
>TRBV2|NA|12|NA|TRBJ1-2
TGTGCCAGCAGTGAAAGGGGGATTGGCTACACCTTC
CASSERGIGYTF
>TRBV5-4|NA|14|TRBD1|TRBJ1-6
TGTGCCAGCAGCTTGGTACAGGGGAATTCACCCCTCCACTTT
CASSLVQGNSPLHF
>TRBV4-2|NA|19|TRBD2|TRBJ2-1
TGTGCCAGCAGCCAAGATCTCACTAGCGGGGGGGCCCGGGGCAATGAGCAGTTCTTC
CASSQDLTSGGARGNEQFF
>TRBV9|NA|16|NA|TRBJ1-3
TGTGCCAGCAGCACTCTGGACATTGCCTCTGGAAACACCATATATTTT
CASSTLDIASGNTIYF
>TRBV7-2|NA|14|NA|TRBJ1-5
TGTGCCAGCAGCGGGGGGGGACGCAATCAGCCCCAGCATTTT
CASSGGGRNQPQHF
>TRBV6-6|NA|18|TRBD1|TRBJ1-2
TGTGCCAGCAGTCGTATGGGACAGGCCGGGGCTCATAACTATGGCTACACCTTC
CASSRMGQAGAHNYGYTF
>TRBV5-5|NA|18|TRBD2|TRBJ2-5
TGTGCCAGCAGCACCATATTCGGGACTAGCGGGAGTAAAGAGACCCAGTACTTC
CASSTIFGTSGSKETQYF
>TRBV9|once|13|NA|TRBJ1-2
TGTGCCAGCACCACATGCAGCCCCTATGGCTACACCTTC
CASTTCSPYGYTF
>TRBV3-1/TRBV3-2|NA|14|NA|TRBJ1-1
TGTGCCAGCAGCCAGTCGGTGGGGAACACTGAAGCTTTCTTT
CASSQSVGNTEAFF
>TRBV3-1/TRBV3-2|NA|15|NA|TRBJ2-2
TGTGCCAGCAGCCAAGGTAATGGTGGCACCGGGGAGCTGTTTTTT
CASSQGNGGTGELFF
>TRBV24-1|NA|16|NA|TRBJ2-5
TGTGCCACCAGTGATTCGACGGTAGAAGGGGCGGAGACCCAGTACTTC
CATSDSTVEGAETQYF
>TRBV5-4|NA|15|NA|TRBJ1-1
TGTGCCAGCAGCTTGGAGACAACCGGGACGCAGGAAACTTTCTTT
CASSLETTGTQETFF
>TRBV29-1|NA|17|TRBD1|TRBJ1-1
TGCAGCGTTGAAGATAAGGGTGGCAGGGGGTGGAACACTGAAGCTTTCTTT
CSVEDKGGRGWNTEAFF
>TRBV19|NA|13|NA|TRBJ2-3
TGTGCCAGTAGTATCGGCCCAACAGATACGCAGTATTTT
CASSIGPTDTQYF
>TRBV11-2|NA|14|NA|TRBJ1-1
TGTGCCAGCAGCTTAGAGGCCAGGAACACTGAAGCTTTCTTT
CASSLEARNTEAFF
>TRBV12-5|few|13|NA|TRBJ2-4
TGTGCTAGTGGTTTGGTATCCGGGGGCATTCAGTACTTC
CASGLVSGGIQYF
>TRBV18|NA|17|NA|TRBJ1-3
TGTGCCAGCTCACTTAACCACAGGACTGGGTCTGGAAACACCATATATTTT
CASSLNHRTGSGNTIYF
>TRBV15|NA|15|NA|TRBJ1-1
TGTGCCACCAGCCCCCGTGGGGGGCGATCCGCTGAAGCTTTCTTT
CATSPRGGRSAEAFF
>TRBV6-5|once|14|NA|TRBJ2-3
TGTGCCAGCTATCGTGCGGGAAGCACAGATACGCAGTATTTT
CASYRAGSTDTQYF
>TRBV4-3|NA|15|NA|TRBJ1-2
TGCGCCAGCAGCCAAGATAAAACGGGGTGGGCTGGCTACACCTTC
CASSQDKTGWAGYTF
>TRBV7-2|few|15|NA|TRBJ2-3
TGTGCCAGCAGCCTACGGGGGATGAGCACAGATACGCAGTATTTT
CASSLRGMSTDTQYF
>TRBV7-3|NA|15|NA|TRBJ1-1
TGTGCCAGCAGCCCAAGGCCGACCGTGAACACTGAAGCTTTCTTT
CASSPRPTVNTEAFF
>TRBV6-5|NA|13|NA|TRBJ1-6
TGTGCCAGCACCCGCGGCAGGGAGTTACCCCTCCACTTT
CASTRGRELPLHF
>TRBV3-1/TRBV3-2|NA|17|NA|TRBJ2-1
TGTGCCAGCAGCCGAGGCGGCGGGATGAAGGCCTACAATGAGCAGTTCTTC
CASSRGGGMKAYNEQFF
>TRBV29-1|NA|15|NA|TRBJ1-5
TGCAGCGTTGCTTTGGATCGGGGAAGCAATCAGCCCCAGCATTTT
CSVALDRGSNQPQHF
>TRBV10-3|NA|13|NA|TRBJ2-3
TGTGCCATCAGTGATACAAGCGGCGATACGCAGTATTTT
CAISDTSGDTQYF